The TCR beta chain under discussion was sequenced for a study of cytotoxic CD8 clonotypes in ibrutinib-treated CLL. Whole-study results and caveats: Private clonotypes, not public ones, expanded at ibrutinib response.

Some clones are missing from TCRdb's copy, which holds only in-frame ones; the method was immunoSEQ multiplex PCR. The sample includes approximately 70,000 clones, 80% of them seen just once. Note on this clone: Its antigen is not known.

Germline values: CDR1 GTSNPN, CDR2 SVGIG (reference sequence). The CDR3 covers 13 residues. V was cut by 6 bases and J by 8 bases, with 16 bases left in between. The V gene is TRBV30, the J gene TRBJ1-4; D may be TRBD1 (6 bases). This clonotype was sampled from a human donor with chronic lymphocytic leukemia. Sequencing used PBMCs, obtained at disease progression, from a patient treated with ibrutinib. The CDR3 region has the DNA TGTGCCTGTAACAGGGATGGGCCGGAAAAACTGTTTTTT. This encodes CACNRDGPEKLFF.